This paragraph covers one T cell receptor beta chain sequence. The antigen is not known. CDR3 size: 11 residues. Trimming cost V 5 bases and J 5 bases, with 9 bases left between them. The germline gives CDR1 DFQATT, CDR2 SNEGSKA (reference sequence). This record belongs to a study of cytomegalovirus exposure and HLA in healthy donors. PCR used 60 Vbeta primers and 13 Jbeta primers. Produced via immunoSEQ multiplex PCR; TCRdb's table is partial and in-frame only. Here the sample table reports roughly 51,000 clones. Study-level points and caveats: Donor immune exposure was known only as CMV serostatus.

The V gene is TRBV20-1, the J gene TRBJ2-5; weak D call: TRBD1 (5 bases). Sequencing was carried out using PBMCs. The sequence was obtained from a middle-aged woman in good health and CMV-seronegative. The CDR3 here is CSAGARETQYF. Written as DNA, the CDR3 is TGCAGTGCTGGGGCGAGGGAGACCCAGTACTTC.